The following is a T cell receptor (beta chain) sequence with its context. Its antigen is currently unknown. There are 11 residues in the CDR3. Germline CDR1 MNHEY, CDR2 SVGAGI. The V end was cut by 9 bases, the J end by 4 bases, with 9 bases between. This record belongs to a study of post-analysis software for immune sequencing data. TCR beta libraries were prepared from cDNA with unique molecular identifiers. TCRdb itself ran the PCR reads through MiXCR, one entry per CDR3 protein. This sample has roughly 600,000 distinct CDR3 sequences, with 44% found just once. Notes on the study in general: Comparison of patients with controls showed roughly five TRBV segments more frequent in patients, TRBV5-6, TRBV5-1 and TRBV20-1 among them.

Material for sequencing was blood. The V call is TRBV6-5, the J call TRBJ1-1; D gene ambiguous. This receptor was taken from a girl aged 5-17 years with multiple sclerosis. CDR3 in DNA: TGTGCCAGTCATACCCCCACTGAAGCTTTCTTT. Translation gives CASHTPTEAFF.